This TCR beta chain was sequenced in a study of T cells after yellow fever vaccination. TCRdb ran MiXCR on the 5' RACE reads and lists one entry per CDR3 protein. This sample has 550,000 to 750,000 distinct CDR3 sequences, with roughly 14% found just once. Germline CDR1 SGHTA, CDR2 FQGNSA. Trimming cost V 1 base and J 6 bases, with 10 bases left between them. The CDR3 loop spans 15 amino acids. The V and J genes are TRBV7-2 and TRBJ1-6; maybe TRBD1 (5 bases). The origin of this receptor is a man aged 30 to 45 who received the YFV17D yellow fever vaccine. This material consisted of PBMCs, taken on the day of the yellow fever booster vaccination. The chain's CDR3 is CASSLGWGGNSPLHF. The CDR3 bases are TGTGCCAGCAGCTTAGGGTGGGGGGGTAATTCACCCCTCCACTTT.